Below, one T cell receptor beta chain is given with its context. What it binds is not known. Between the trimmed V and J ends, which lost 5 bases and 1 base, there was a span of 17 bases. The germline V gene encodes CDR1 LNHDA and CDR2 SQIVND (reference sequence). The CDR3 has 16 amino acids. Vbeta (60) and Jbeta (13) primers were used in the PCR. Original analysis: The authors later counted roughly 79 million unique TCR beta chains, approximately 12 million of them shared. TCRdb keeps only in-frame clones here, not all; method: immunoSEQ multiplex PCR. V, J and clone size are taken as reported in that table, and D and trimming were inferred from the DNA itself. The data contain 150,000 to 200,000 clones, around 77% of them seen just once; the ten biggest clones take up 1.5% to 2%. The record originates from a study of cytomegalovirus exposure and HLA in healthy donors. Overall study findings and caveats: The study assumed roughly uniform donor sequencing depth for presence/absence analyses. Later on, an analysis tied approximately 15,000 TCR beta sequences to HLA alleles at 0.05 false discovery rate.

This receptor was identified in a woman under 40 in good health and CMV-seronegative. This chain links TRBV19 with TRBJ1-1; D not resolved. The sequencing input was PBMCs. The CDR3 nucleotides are TGTGCCAGTAGTCCCAGTGGGCAGGTGGGGAACACTGAAGCTTTCTTT. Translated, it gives CASSPSGQVGNTEAFF.